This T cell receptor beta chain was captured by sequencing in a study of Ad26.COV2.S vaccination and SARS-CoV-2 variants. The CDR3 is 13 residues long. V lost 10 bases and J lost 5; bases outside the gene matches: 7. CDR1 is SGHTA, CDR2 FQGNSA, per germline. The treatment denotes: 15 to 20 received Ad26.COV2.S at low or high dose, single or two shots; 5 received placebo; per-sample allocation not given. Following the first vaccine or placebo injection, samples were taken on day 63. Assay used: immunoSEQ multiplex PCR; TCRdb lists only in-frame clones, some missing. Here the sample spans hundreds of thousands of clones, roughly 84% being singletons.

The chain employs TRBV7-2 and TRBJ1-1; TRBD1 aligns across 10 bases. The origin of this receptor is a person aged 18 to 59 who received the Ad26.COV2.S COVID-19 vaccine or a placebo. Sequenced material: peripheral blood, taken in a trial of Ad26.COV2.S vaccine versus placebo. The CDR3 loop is CAIDRGRVTEAFF. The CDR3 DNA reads TGTGCCATTGACAGGGGGCGGGTTACTGAAGCTTTCTTT.